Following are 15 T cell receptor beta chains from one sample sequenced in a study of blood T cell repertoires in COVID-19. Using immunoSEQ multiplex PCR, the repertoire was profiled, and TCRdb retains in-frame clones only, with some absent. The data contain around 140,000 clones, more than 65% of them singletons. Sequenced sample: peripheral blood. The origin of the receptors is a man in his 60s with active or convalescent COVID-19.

The CDR3 coding sequence is TGTGCCAGCAGCTTAGCGCCCGGCAGGATGTCCTACAATGAGCAGTTCTTC. It translates to CASSLAPGRMSYNEQFF. The chain combines TRBV7-2 with TRBJ2-1; D is ambiguous. The CDR3 has 17 residues. Trimming removed 0 bases at V and 1 base at J, with 13 bases between. Germline CDR1 SGHTA, CDR2 FQGNSA.

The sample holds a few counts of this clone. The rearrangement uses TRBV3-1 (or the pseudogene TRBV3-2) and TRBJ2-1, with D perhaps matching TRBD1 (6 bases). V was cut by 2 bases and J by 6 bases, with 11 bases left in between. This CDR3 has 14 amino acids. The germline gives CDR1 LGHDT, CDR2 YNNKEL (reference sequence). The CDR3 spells CASSQLTRGNEQFF. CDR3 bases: TGTGCCAGCAGCCAACTAACCAGGGGCAATGAGCAGTTCTTC.

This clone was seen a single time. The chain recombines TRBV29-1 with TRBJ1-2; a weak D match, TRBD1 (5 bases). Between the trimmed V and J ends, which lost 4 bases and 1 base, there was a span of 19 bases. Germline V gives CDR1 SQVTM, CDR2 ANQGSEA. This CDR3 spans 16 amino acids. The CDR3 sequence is CSVVNGGLTINYGYTF. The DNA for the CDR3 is TGCAGCGTTGTGAACGGGGGATTAACCATTAACTATGGCTACACCTTC.

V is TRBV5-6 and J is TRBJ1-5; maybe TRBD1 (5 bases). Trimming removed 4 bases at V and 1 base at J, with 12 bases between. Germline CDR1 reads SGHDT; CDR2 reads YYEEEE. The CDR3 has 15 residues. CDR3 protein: CASSRQAGSNQPQHF. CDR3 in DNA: TGTGCCAGCAGCCGGCAGGCAGGGAGCAATCAGCCCCAGCATTTT.

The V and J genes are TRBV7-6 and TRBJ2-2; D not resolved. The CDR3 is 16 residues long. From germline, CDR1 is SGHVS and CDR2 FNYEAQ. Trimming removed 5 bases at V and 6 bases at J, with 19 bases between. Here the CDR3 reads CASSLELIRFPGELFF. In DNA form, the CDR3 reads TGTGCCAGCAGCCTCGAACTAATTCGGTTCCCCGGGGAGCTGTTTTTT.

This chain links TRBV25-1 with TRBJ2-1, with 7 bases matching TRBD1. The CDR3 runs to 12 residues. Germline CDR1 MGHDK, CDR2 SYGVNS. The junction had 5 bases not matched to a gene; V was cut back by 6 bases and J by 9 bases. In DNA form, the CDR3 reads TGTGCCAGCAGGATAGGGGGCGGTGAGCAGTTCTTC. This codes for CASRIGGGEQFF.

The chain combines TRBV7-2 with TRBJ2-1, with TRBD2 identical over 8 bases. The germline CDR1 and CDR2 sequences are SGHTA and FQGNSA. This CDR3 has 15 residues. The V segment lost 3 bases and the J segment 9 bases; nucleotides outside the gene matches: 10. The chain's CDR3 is CASSLKSGSGLEQFF. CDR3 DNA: TGTGCCAGCAGCTTGAAAAGCGGGAGTGGCCTTGAGCAGTTCTTC.

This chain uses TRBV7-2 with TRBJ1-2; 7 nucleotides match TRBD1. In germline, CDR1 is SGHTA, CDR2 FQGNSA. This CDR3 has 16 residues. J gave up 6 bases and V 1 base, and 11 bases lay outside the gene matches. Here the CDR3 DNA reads TGTGCCAGCAGCTTAGTCGGGGTCGTGAGGGGGCATGGCTACACCTTC. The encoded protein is CASSLVGVVRGHGYTF.

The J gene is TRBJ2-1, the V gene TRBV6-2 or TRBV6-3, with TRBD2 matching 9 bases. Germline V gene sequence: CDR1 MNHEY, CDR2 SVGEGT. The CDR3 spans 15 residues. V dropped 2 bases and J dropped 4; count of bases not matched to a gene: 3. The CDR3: CASSYAGGIYNEQFF. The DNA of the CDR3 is TGTGCCAGCAGTTACGCGGGGGGGATATACAATGAGCAGTTCTTC.

As DNA, the CDR3 is TGTGCTAGTGGTTCGGGACAGCTAAACACAGATACGCAGTATTTT. This encodes CASGSGQLNTDTQYF. The chain carries TRBV12-5 and TRBJ2-3, with 7 bases fitting TRBD1. Germline V gene data show CDR1 as LGHNT and CDR2 as FRNRAP. This CDR3 comprises 15 residues. V was pared by 4 bases and J by 2 bases, with 6 bases of the junction left unmatched.

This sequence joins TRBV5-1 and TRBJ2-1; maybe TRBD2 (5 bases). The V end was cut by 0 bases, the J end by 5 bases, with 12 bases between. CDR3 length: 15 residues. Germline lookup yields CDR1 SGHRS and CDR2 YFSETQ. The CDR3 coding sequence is TGCGCCAGCAGCTTGGAGCGGCCGGGGAACAATGAGCAGTTCTTC. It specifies CASSLERPGNNEQFF.

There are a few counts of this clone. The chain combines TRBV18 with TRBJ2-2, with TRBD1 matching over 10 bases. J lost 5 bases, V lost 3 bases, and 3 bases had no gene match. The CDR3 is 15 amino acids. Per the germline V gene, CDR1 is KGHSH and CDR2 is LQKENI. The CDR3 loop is CASSPRTGGTGELFF. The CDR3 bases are TGTGCCAGCTCACCCCGGACAGGGGGGACCGGGGAGCTGTTTTTT.

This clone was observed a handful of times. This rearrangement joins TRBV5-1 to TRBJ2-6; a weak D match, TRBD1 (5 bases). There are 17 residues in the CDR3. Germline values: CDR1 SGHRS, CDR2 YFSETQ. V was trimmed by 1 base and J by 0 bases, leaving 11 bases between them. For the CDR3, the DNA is TGCGCCAGCAGCTTGTGGACAAGGAACTCTGGGGCCAACGTCCTGACTTTC. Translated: CASSLWTRNSGANVLTF. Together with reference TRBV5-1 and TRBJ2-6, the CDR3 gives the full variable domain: KAGVTQTPRYLIKTRGQQVTLSCSPISGHRSVSWYQQTPGQGLQFLFEYFSETQRNKGNFPGRFSGRQFSNSRSEMNVSTLELGDSALYLCASSLWTRNSGANVLTFGAGSRLTVL.

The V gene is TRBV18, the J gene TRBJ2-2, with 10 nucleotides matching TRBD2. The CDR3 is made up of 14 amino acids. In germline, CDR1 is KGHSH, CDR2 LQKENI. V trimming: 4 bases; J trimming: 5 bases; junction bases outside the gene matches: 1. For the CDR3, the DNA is TGTGCCAGCTCACAGGGACTAGCGACCGGGGAGCTGTTTTTT. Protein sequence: CASSQGLATGELFF. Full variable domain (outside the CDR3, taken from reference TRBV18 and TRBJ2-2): NAGVMQNPRHLVRRRGQEARLRCSPMKGHSHVYWYRQLPEEGLKFMVYLQKENIIDESGMPKERFSAEFPKEGPSILRIQQVVRGDSAAYFCASSQGLATGELFFGEGSRLTVL.

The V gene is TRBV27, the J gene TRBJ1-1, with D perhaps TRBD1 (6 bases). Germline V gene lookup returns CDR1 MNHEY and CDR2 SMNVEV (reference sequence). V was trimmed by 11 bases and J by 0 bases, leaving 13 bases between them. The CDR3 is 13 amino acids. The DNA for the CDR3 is TGTGCCGTAAAGGGGGAGATGAACACTGAAGCTTTCTTT. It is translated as CAVKGEMNTEAFF.